These T cell receptor beta chains were read from a single sample in a study of Graves' ophthalmopathy and Graves' hyperthyroidism. TCRdb independently ran MiXCR on the multiplex PCR reads; one entry per CDR3 protein. The sample consists of approximately 210,000 distinct CDR3 sequences, 20% to 25% of them appearing once. The sample comprised peripheral blood. The source is a woman between 45 and 60 years old with Graves' ophthalmopathy. Each CDR3 is given with its conserved first and last residue. Each record gives: J gene, V gene, clone size, D gene, CDR3 DNA, CDR3 protein. D genes are given only for firm matches. Expanded clones get a size class; other rows say once, few or many, or leave the size out.

j_gene: TRBJ2-7; v_gene: TRBV20-1; abundance: many; d_gene: NA; CDR3nt: TGCAGTGCTAGTGGAGTACAACCGAGAAGCTCCTACGAGCAGTACTTC; CDR3aa: CSASGVQPRSSYEQYF
j_gene: TRBJ2-5; v_gene: TRBV12-3/TRBV12-4; abundance: many; d_gene: NA; CDR3nt: TGTGCCAGCAGTTTCCCCGCGGGACAGCAAGAGACCCAGTACTTC; CDR3aa: CASSFPAGQQETQYF
j_gene: TRBJ2-7; v_gene: TRBV7-9; abundance: many; d_gene: TRBD1; CDR3nt: TGTGCCAGCAGCGCGCCGGGACAGAACTACGAGCAGTACTTC; CDR3aa: CASSAPGQNYEQYF
j_gene: TRBJ2-7; v_gene: TRBV29-1; abundance: NA; d_gene: TRBD1; CDR3nt: TGCAGCGTCGTCCGGGACAGGGGGCAGAACGAGCAGTACTTC; CDR3aa: CSVVRDRGQNEQYF
j_gene: TRBJ1-2; v_gene: TRBV7-9; abundance: NA; d_gene: TRBD1; CDR3nt: TGTGCCAGCAGCTCAACAGGGGGCAAACGCTATGGCTACACCTTC; CDR3aa: CASSSTGGKRYGYTF
j_gene: TRBJ2-7; v_gene: TRBV7-2; abundance: many; d_gene: TRBD1; CDR3nt: TGTGCCAGCAGCCGAGACAGGGTCTCCTTCACCTACGAGCAGTACTTC; CDR3aa: CASSRDRVSFTYEQYF
j_gene: TRBJ2-5; v_gene: TRBV20-1; abundance: many; d_gene: TRBD1; CDR3nt: TGCAGTGCTCACTTGGCAGGGGGCAGTCAAGAGACCCAGTACTTC; CDR3aa: CSAHLAGGSQETQYF
j_gene: TRBJ2-4; v_gene: TRBV4-1; abundance: few; d_gene: TRBD2; CDR3nt: TGCGCCAGCAGCTCTCCGGCGGGAGAACCGGTCGAAAACATTCAGTACTTC; CDR3aa: CASSSPAGEPVENIQYF
j_gene: TRBJ2-3; v_gene: TRBV2; abundance: NA; d_gene: TRBD2; CDR3nt: TGTGCCAGCAGAAGACTAGCTCGGAGCACAGATACGCAGTATTTT; CDR3aa: CASRRLARSTDTQYF
j_gene: TRBJ1-1; v_gene: TRBV6-1; abundance: many; d_gene: NA; CDR3nt: TGTGCCAGCAGTGACGGTCGAAGACAGCATAAAGCTTTCTTT; CDR3aa: CASSDGRRQHKAFF
j_gene: TRBJ1-1; v_gene: TRBV7-9; abundance: NA; d_gene: NA; CDR3nt: TGTGCCAGCAGCCCCTTATACCCGAGGGACACTGAAGCTTTCTTT; CDR3aa: CASSPLYPRDTEAFF
j_gene: TRBJ2-5; v_gene: TRBV20-1; abundance: many; d_gene: TRBD1; CDR3nt: TGCAGTGCTGGTCGATCCGGGACAGGGGGAGAGACCCAGTACTTC; CDR3aa: CSAGRSGTGGETQYF
j_gene: TRBJ2-7; v_gene: TRBV5-6; abundance: many; d_gene: TRBD2; CDR3nt: TGTGCCAGCAGCTCGCCGGGACTAGCGGGAGGGCCCGAGCAGTACTTC; CDR3aa: CASSSPGLAGGPEQYF
j_gene: TRBJ1-1; v_gene: TRBV10-3; abundance: NA; d_gene: NA; CDR3nt: TGTGCCATCAGTGAGTCGGCCAGGGAGCACACTGAAGCTTTCTTT; CDR3aa: CAISESAREHTEAFF
j_gene: TRBJ2-7; v_gene: TRBV7-2; abundance: many; d_gene: TRBD2; CDR3nt: TGTGCCAGCAGCTTTCTAGCGGGAGAGAGCTACGAGCAGTACTTC; CDR3aa: CASSFLAGESYEQYF
j_gene: TRBJ1-6; v_gene: TRBV20-1; abundance: many; d_gene: NA; CDR3nt: TGCAGTGCTAGACGGGGATCCGATAATTCACCCCTCCACTTT; CDR3aa: CSARRGSDNSPLHF
j_gene: TRBJ2-5; v_gene: TRBV20-1; abundance: many; d_gene: NA; CDR3nt: TGCAGTGCTAGAGAGGGCAGGACCCAAGAGACCCAGTACTTC; CDR3aa: CSAREGRTQETQYF
j_gene: TRBJ1-5; v_gene: TRBV10-2; abundance: many; d_gene: NA; CDR3nt: TGCGCCAGCAGTGAACCAATTCAGCCCCAGCATTTT; CDR3aa: CASSEPIQPQHF
j_gene: TRBJ1-1; v_gene: TRBV7-2; abundance: NA; d_gene: NA; CDR3nt: TGTGCCAGTTCCGATATGAACACTGAAGCTTTCTTT; CDR3aa: CASSDMNTEAFF
j_gene: TRBJ1-6; v_gene: TRBV5-1; abundance: many; d_gene: NA; CDR3nt: TGCGCCAGCAGCTTGAGACAGAAGAATTCACCCCTCCACTTT; CDR3aa: CASSLRQKNSPLHF
j_gene: TRBJ2-7; v_gene: TRBV7-2; abundance: many; d_gene: NA; CDR3nt: TGTGCCAGCAGCCGGCGCGCAGGGGCGATTGACGAGCAGTACTTC; CDR3aa: CASSRRAGAIDEQYF
j_gene: TRBJ1-6; v_gene: TRBV5-1; abundance: many; d_gene: NA; CDR3nt: TGCGCCAGCAGCTTGGAAACCCATAATTCACCCCTCCACTTT; CDR3aa: CASSLETHNSPLHF
j_gene: TRBJ1-1; v_gene: TRBV15; abundance: NA; d_gene: NA; CDR3nt: TGTGCCACCTCGAGAATGGACACTGAAGCTTTCTTT; CDR3aa: CATSRMDTEAFF
j_gene: TRBJ2-5; v_gene: TRBV7-4; abundance: NA; d_gene: NA; CDR3nt: TGTGCCAGCAGCCCTGACCCAGAGACCCAGTACTTC; CDR3aa: CASSPDPETQYF
j_gene: TRBJ2-5; v_gene: TRBV10-2; abundance: many; d_gene: NA; CDR3nt: TGCGCCAGCAAGGACTACAACCAAGAGACCCAGTACTTC; CDR3aa: CASKDYNQETQYF
j_gene: TRBJ2-7; v_gene: TRBV11-2; abundance: many; d_gene: TRBD1; CDR3nt: TGTGCCAGCAGACTAAGACAGGGGGATTTGGGCGAGCAGTACTTC; CDR3aa: CASRLRQGDLGEQYF
j_gene: TRBJ1-2; v_gene: TRBV6-1; abundance: NA; d_gene: NA; CDR3nt: TGTGCCAGCAATGAGGGCGGAAGCGGCATCTATGGCTACACCTTC; CDR3aa: CASNEGGSGIYGYTF
j_gene: TRBJ2-2; v_gene: TRBV30; abundance: few; d_gene: NA; CDR3nt: TGTGCCTGGAGTGTAGCGGGCACCGGGGAGCTGTTTTTT; CDR3aa: CAWSVAGTGELFF
j_gene: TRBJ2-5; v_gene: TRBV20-1; abundance: many; d_gene: TRBD2; CDR3nt: TGCAGTGCTAGGAGCGGGAGCCGCCAAGAGACCCAGTACTTC; CDR3aa: CSARSGSRQETQYF
j_gene: TRBJ2-7; v_gene: TRBV29-1; abundance: many; d_gene: NA; CDR3nt: TGCAGCGTTTCGGACGGCTACGAGCAGTACTTC; CDR3aa: CSVSDGYEQYF
j_gene: TRBJ1-3; v_gene: TRBV12-3/TRBV12-4; abundance: few; d_gene: NA; CDR3nt: TGTGCCAGCAGGGGGGGAGGTTCTGGAAACACCATATATTTT; CDR3aa: CASRGGGSGNTIYF
j_gene: TRBJ2-7; v_gene: TRBV4-1; abundance: NA; d_gene: NA; CDR3nt: TGCGCCAGCAGCCAAGGCCCGGAGGGCGAGCAGTACTTC; CDR3aa: CASSQGPEGEQYF
j_gene: TRBJ2-5; v_gene: TRBV25-1; abundance: many; d_gene: TRBD2; CDR3nt: TGTGCCAGCAGCTCCCTGGGGGGGGAGACCCAGTACTTC; CDR3aa: CASSSLGGETQYF
j_gene: TRBJ1-2; v_gene: TRBV28; abundance: many; d_gene: TRBD1; CDR3nt: TGTGCCAGCAGTTTAGATACAGGGGGCGGCTACACCTTC; CDR3aa: CASSLDTGGGYTF
j_gene: TRBJ2-4; v_gene: TRBV18; abundance: NA; d_gene: NA; CDR3nt: TGTGCCAGCTCACCAGGAAACGCCGAAAACATTCAGTACTTC; CDR3aa: CASSPGNAENIQYF
j_gene: TRBJ1-2; v_gene: TRBV7-8; abundance: many; d_gene: TRBD1; CDR3nt: TGTGCCAGCAGCTTAGTCGAGGGGGCGCGTGATGGCTACACCTTC; CDR3aa: CASSLVEGARDGYTF
j_gene: TRBJ1-5; v_gene: TRBV30; abundance: many; d_gene: NA; CDR3nt: TGTGCCTGGAGGGGGGACAACAATCAGCCCCAGCATTTT; CDR3aa: CAWRGDNNQPQHF
j_gene: TRBJ2-5; v_gene: TRBV19; abundance: NA; d_gene: NA; CDR3nt: TGTGCCAGTAGTACTCGGACGGGGGAGACCCAGTACTTC; CDR3aa: CASSTRTGETQYF
j_gene: TRBJ2-7; v_gene: TRBV6-5; abundance: many; d_gene: TRBD1; CDR3nt: TGTGCCAGCAGTTCCTGGGACAGCTTTCCCTACGAGCAGTACTTC; CDR3aa: CASSSWDSFPYEQYF
j_gene: TRBJ1-5; v_gene: TRBV20-1; abundance: NA; d_gene: NA; CDR3nt: TGCAGTGCTACCCTGGACAGCAATCAGCCCCAGCATTTT; CDR3aa: CSATLDSNQPQHF
j_gene: TRBJ2-7; v_gene: TRBV6-5; abundance: few; d_gene: NA; CDR3nt: TGTGCCAGCAGTTACGGGATTTCCTACGAGCAGTACTTC; CDR3aa: CASSYGISYEQYF
j_gene: TRBJ1-3; v_gene: TRBV4-1; abundance: many; d_gene: NA; CDR3nt: TGCGCCAGCAGCCAAGAAGGTCACGGATCCTCTGGAAACACCATATATTTT; CDR3aa: CASSQEGHGSSGNTIYF
j_gene: TRBJ1-1; v_gene: TRBV6-5; abundance: NA; d_gene: NA; CDR3nt: TGTGCCAGCAGTTACGACAGACTCAACACTGAAGCTTTCTTT; CDR3aa: CASSYDRLNTEAFF
j_gene: TRBJ2-2; v_gene: TRBV4-2; abundance: NA; d_gene: NA; CDR3nt: TGTGCCAGCAGCCAAGATCTACACACCGGGGAGCTGTTTTTT; CDR3aa: CASSQDLHTGELFF
j_gene: TRBJ2-5; v_gene: TRBV29-1; abundance: many; d_gene: NA; CDR3nt: TGCAGCGTTGATCGGGTGAGGGGGGAGACCCAGTACTTC; CDR3aa: CSVDRVRGETQYF
j_gene: TRBJ2-2; v_gene: TRBV6-5; abundance: many; d_gene: NA; CDR3nt: TGTGCCAGCAGTTCACAGGAAATCGGGGAGCTGTTTTTT; CDR3aa: CASSSQEIGELFF
j_gene: TRBJ1-5; v_gene: TRBV28; abundance: NA; d_gene: NA; CDR3nt: TGTGCCAGCAGTTCCCTAGGACAGTTTCTCGATCAGCCCCAGCATTTT; CDR3aa: CASSSLGQFLDQPQHF
j_gene: TRBJ1-2; v_gene: TRBV9; abundance: many; d_gene: NA; CDR3nt: TGTGCCAGCAGCCCCTATGAGACTAACTATGGCTACACCTTC; CDR3aa: CASSPYETNYGYTF
j_gene: TRBJ2-7; v_gene: TRBV27; abundance: many; d_gene: NA; CDR3nt: TGTGCCAGCAGTTTAAGAAACGAGCAGTACTTC; CDR3aa: CASSLRNEQYF
j_gene: TRBJ1-1; v_gene: TRBV11-2; abundance: many; d_gene: TRBD1; CDR3nt: TGTGCCAGCAGCTCTCATATGACAGGGACTGAAGCTTTCTTT; CDR3aa: CASSSHMTGTEAFF
j_gene: TRBJ2-5; v_gene: TRBV6-5; abundance: many; d_gene: NA; CDR3nt: TGTGCCAGCAGGGCCACTGGCGGGGTTCGGGCCCAGTACTTC; CDR3aa: CASRATGGVRAQYF
j_gene: TRBJ1-1; v_gene: TRBV2; abundance: many; d_gene: NA; CDR3nt: TGTGCCAGCAGTGCGGGGACAGAAGCTTTCTTT; CDR3aa: CASSAGTEAFF
j_gene: TRBJ1-1; v_gene: TRBV11-2; abundance: many; d_gene: NA; CDR3nt: TGTGCCAGCAGCTTAATCACAATGACAGACACTGAAGCTTTCTTT; CDR3aa: CASSLITMTDTEAFF
j_gene: TRBJ2-2; v_gene: TRBV11-2; abundance: many; d_gene: NA; CDR3nt: TGTGCCAGCAGCTTAGTCGTTGCCAACACCGGGGAGCTGTTTTTT; CDR3aa: CASSLVVANTGELFF